Described below is a single T cell receptor beta chain sequence and its context. This clone was seen a handful of times. The clone's antigen remains unknown. No per-base quality is available; no much larger clone lies one base away. The same CDR3 can be traced to other DNA sequences in this sample. Here V drops 4 bases and J drops 3 bases, and the junction holds 1 base not matched to any gene. The CDR3 holds 13 amino acids from the cysteine to the phenylalanine. The DNA shown is the 39-base CDR3, in frame from base 1. CDR1 and CDR2 were assigned from the germline V gene as MNHEY and SVGAGI. This record belongs to a study of shared clonotypes between healthy human individuals (dated by TCRdb to the early 2020s). Background on the whole study: A couple of women and a few men aged 18 to 49 years were included in the cohort. Per donor, leukapheresis produced somewhere between about 0.94 and 10 billion PBMCs. To increase sequencing depth and limit assay-specific biases, different laboratories used diverse techniques to prepare libraries and sequence TCR repertoires. The study deeply sequenced blood TCR repertoires of several healthy adults to estimate repertoire size and the extent of clonotype sharing between individuals. For each donor, three plates each were used for CD4 naive and CD4 memory, two plates were used for CD8 naive, and one plate was used for CD8 memory. Results and caveats for the whole study, not just this receptor: Even with the large sequencing depth, rarefaction of the sorted-subset datasets indicated that sequencing was incomplete. Larger estimated clonotype richness was generally found for naive subsets than for memory subsets. The small number of donors limited the genetic and exposure-history diversity represented. Higher generation probabilities were observed for clonotypes shared by all four sorted-subset donors than for non-shared clonotypes. Sampling was restricted to blood, and TCR repertoires in tissues likely differ from the TCR repertoires found in blood. Pairwise subsampling indicated that sequencing depth was expected to affect the degree of clonotype sharing among donors. Across four donors, approximately 5% of naive CD4, 3.5% of naive CD8, 2% to 2.5% of memory CD4, and approximately 0.42% of memory CD8 clonotypes were shared.

The donors were healthy, HIV-negative adults who had no recently reported acute infections or vaccinations. Every donor was a Caucasian adult residing in Nashville, Tennessee, USA. CD4+ T cells were enriched by magnetic negative selection, after which naive cells were positively selected on CD45RA and the negative fraction was taken as the memory subset. Blood was obtained by leukapheresis, after which PBMCs were separated by Ficoll-Histopaque density gradient centrifugation and cryopreserved in liquid nitrogen vapor phase. Analytical flow cytometry was used to check the purity and quantity of every magnetically sorted T cell population. Genomic DNA was isolated from every sorted fraction and measured by UV absorbance on a Nanodrop 2000c. Using the deep immunoSEQ assay, multiplex PCR amplified TCR CDR3 regions from genomic DNA. Extracted genomic DNA from each cell subset was spread evenly across all wells of several immunoSEQ 96-well plates, with each plate serving as a replicate. For sorted subsets, approximately 210 ng of genomic DNA, equivalent to 25,000 to 35,000 T cell genomes, went into each replicate PCR. The purified libraries were quantified using a Qubit 3.0 fluorometer, sized with a Bioanalyzer 2100, and then quantified again using the KAPA Library Quantification kit. A separate single-read 150-cycle Illumina NextSeq 550 flow cell was used to sequence each immunoSEQ 96-well plate. In the original analysis: Because only junctional sequences without quality scores were contained in the immunoSEQ output, filtering matching that applied to full-length reads could not be performed. Sequences were annotated with PyIR, a Python wrapper for IgBLAST v1.9, using IMGT germline references to assign V/J genes and CDR3. Any read was removed if the V/J assignment was weak (E-value above 1e-6), the CDR3 was missing, or the read contained stop codons, out-of-frame junctions, or ambiguous translated residues. V3J clonotypes were defined by identical inferred V gene, J gene, and CDR3 amino acid sequence. To compute the percentage overlap between repertoires, the number of shared unique clonotypes was divided by the size of the smaller repertoire. Three approaches were used to assess repertoire richness: RTK rarefaction, the Chao1 estimator, and Recon v2.1 estimates of unobserved clonotypes. Generation probabilities for all TCRbeta clonotypes obtained by the gDNA method from a handful of donors were computed using OLGA. Here the immuneACCESS table is served through TCRdb, limited to in-frame sequences with V and J called. Missing clones are a known gap in these copies; in checked studies unresolved V genes cover under half, and the rest lacks a known reason. That table furnishes V, J and clone size, whereas the DNA furnished D and trimming. A total of some 630,000 clones appear in this sample, less than 80% of them only once. Approximately 1.8% of the sample rests with the top ten.

The TCR comes from a woman aged 25 to 39 in good health. The sequencing input was memory CD4+ T cells sorted from blood. Sample cell subset or site, as interpreted from the label and publication: CD45RA-negative fraction. This chain is built from TRBV6-5 and TRBJ1-2; TRBD1 aligns with 8 central bases. The CDR3 protein sequence reads: CASSSDRDYGYTF. At the DNA level, the sequence is TGTGCCAGCAGTTCGGACAGGGACTATGGCTACACCTTC.